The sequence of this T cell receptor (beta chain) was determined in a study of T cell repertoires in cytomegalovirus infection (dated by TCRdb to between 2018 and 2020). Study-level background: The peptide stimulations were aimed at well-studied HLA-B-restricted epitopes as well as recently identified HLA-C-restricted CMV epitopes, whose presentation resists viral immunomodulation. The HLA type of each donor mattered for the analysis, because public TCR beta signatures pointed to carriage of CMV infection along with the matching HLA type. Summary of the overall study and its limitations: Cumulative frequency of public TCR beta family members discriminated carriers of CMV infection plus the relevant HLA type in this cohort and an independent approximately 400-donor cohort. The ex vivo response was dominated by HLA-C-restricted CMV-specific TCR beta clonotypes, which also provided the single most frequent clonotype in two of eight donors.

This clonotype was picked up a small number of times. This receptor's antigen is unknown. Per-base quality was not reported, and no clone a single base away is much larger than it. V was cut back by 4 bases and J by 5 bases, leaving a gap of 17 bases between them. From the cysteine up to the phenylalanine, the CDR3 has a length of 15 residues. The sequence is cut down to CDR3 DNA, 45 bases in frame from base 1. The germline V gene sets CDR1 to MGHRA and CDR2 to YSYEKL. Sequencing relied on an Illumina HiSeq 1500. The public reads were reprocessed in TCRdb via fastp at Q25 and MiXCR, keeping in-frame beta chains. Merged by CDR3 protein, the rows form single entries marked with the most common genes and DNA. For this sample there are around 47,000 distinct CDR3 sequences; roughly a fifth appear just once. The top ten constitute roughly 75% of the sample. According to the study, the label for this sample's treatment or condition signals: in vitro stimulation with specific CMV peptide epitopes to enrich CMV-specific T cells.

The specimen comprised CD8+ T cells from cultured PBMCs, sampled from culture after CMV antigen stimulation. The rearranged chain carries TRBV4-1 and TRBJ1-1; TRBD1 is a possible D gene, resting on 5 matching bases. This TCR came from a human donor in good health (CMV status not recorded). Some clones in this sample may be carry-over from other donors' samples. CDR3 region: CASSRAGGGETEAFF. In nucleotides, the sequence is TGCGCCAGCAGCCGCGCCGGGGGAGGGGAAACTGAAGCTTTCTTT.